This TCR beta chain stems from a study of T cell responses to AZD1222 COVID-19 vaccine. Overall study context: The analysis combined second doses at about 4 or about 12 weeks.

Regarding the study as a whole: Nearly half of the spike-specific TCRs reportedly recognize variant regions that carry no mutations. It should be noted that donors were predominantly white British and more often female, and clonal diversity was possibly underestimated.

Worth noting for this clone: Its antigen remains unidentified. The junction departs from the called germline gene at one end, perhaps through a read error.

Clones were read by immunoSEQ multiplex PCR, and TCRdb kept only the in-frame ones, dropping some. The top ten clones hold about 4.4% of a sample with about 160,000 clones, approximately 89% of them seen once. The CDR3 is 14 amino acids. Germline V CDR1 and CDR2: SSHAT, FNYEAQ (reference sequence). Specimen: peripheral blood, collected on day 0 of AZD1222 vaccination. This clonotype was obtained from an adult in good health. The chain joins TRBV7-7 to TRBJ1-3, with D possibly matching TRBD1 (5 bases). CDR3 in DNA: TGTGCTAGCAGCCCCGGGACCTCTGGAAACACCATATATTTT. It specifies CASSPGTSGNTIYF.